These T cell receptor beta chains were read from a single sample in a study of T cell repertoires in cytomegalovirus infection. For these TCRs, the target antigens are not known. TCRdb independently ran MiXCR on the reads; one entry per CDR3 protein. The table lists about 350,000 distinct CDR3 sequences, roughly 34% of them singletons. The sample was cultured PBMCs, taken from culture after CMV antigen stimulation. All receptors come from a human donor in good health (CMV status not recorded). Some clones in this sample may be carry-over from other donors' samples. The CDR3 runs from the conserved cysteine through the conserved F or W. The order of the fields is V gene, D gene, clone size, J gene, CDR3 protein, CDR3 DNA. D genes are given only for firm matches. Some rows mark clone size as missing; the rest say once, few, many or name a class of expanded clone.

>TRBV5-4|.|few|TRBJ1-1
CASSSPGRLNTEAFF
TGTGCCAGCAGCTCTCCGGGACGGTTGAACACTGAAGCTTTCTTT
>TRBV5-1|TRBD2|.|TRBJ2-7
CASSWGGTSTYEQYF
TGCGCCAGCAGCTGGGGGGGGACTAGCACCTACGAGCAGTACTTC
>TRBV27|.|few|TRBJ1-5
CASSLSNGNQPQHF
TGTGCCAGCAGTTTATCCAACGGGAATCAGCCCCAGCATTTT
>TRBV7-9|.|few|TRBJ1-1
CASSQTPNTEAFF
TGTGCCAGCAGTCAGACACCAAACACTGAAGCTTTCTTT
>TRBV7-3|.|.|TRBJ2-6
CASSLIRTHKTGANVLTF
TGTGCCAGCAGCTTAATCCGGACTCACAAGACTGGGGCCAACGTCCTGACTTTC
>TRBV7-2|.|.|TRBJ2-5
CASSLQGSAETQYF
TGTGCCAGCAGCTTACAGGGGTCAGCAGAGACCCAGTACTTC
>TRBV28|TRBD2|once|TRBJ2-7
CASSEQRGSSYEQYF
TGTGCCAGCAGTGAACAGCGGGGGAGCTCCTACGAGCAGTACTTC
>TRBV20-1|TRBD1|few|TRBJ1-2
CSALGLTGANYGYTF
TGCAGTGCTCTCGGGTTAACAGGGGCCAACTATGGCTACACCTTC
>TRBV20-1|.|.|TRBJ2-3
CSARGLLGTDTQYF
TGCAGTGCTAGAGGTCTGCTAGGGACAGATACGCAGTATTTT
>TRBV19|.|.|TRBJ1-2
CAIGAAVGANYGYTF
TGTGCCATTGGGGCCGCAGTGGGAGCTAACTATGGCTACACCTTC
>TRBV7-2|TRBD2|few|TRBJ2-7
CASSSTSGSRYEQYF
TGTGCCAGCAGCTCAACTAGCGGGAGCCGGTACGAGCAGTACTTC
>TRBV7-9|.|.|TRBJ1-3
CASSRGLTILSSGNTIYF
TGTGCCAGCAGCCGAGGACTGACGATTTTATCCTCTGGAAACACCATATATTTT
>TRBV18|TRBD2|few|TRBJ2-1
CASSPKLAESSYNEQFF
TGTGCCAGCTCACCGAAACTAGCGGAGAGCTCCTACAATGAGCAGTTCTTC
>TRBV6-5|.|.|TRBJ2-3
CASSQGYTQYF
TGTGCCAGCAGTCAAGGGTATACGCAGTATTTT
>TRBV4-1|.|.|TRBJ2-7
CASSQERVNYEQYF
TGTGCCAGCAGCCAAGAACGTGTAAACTACGAGCAGTACTTC
>TRBV5-1|.|.|TRBJ1-5
CASSLDSAKGEPQHF
TGCGCCAGCAGCTTGGACAGTGCAAAGGGGGAGCCCCAGCATTTT
>TRBV7-9|.|.|TRBJ1-1
CASSLEGQRTEAFF
TGTGCCAGCAGCTTAGAGGGGCAGAGGACTGAAGCTTTCTTT
>TRBV10-3|TRBD1|.|TRBJ1-2
CAISGDRVGNGYTF
TGTGCCATCAGTGGGGACAGGGTGGGGAACGGCTACACCTTC
>TRBV27|.|.|TRBJ1-5
CASSGRDNQPQHF
TGTGCCAGCAGTGGCAGGGACAATCAGCCCCAGCATTTT
>TRBV29-1|TRBD2|.|TRBJ2-1
CSVERLAGVYNEQFF
TGCAGCGTTGAGCGTCTAGCGGGAGTTTACAATGAGCAGTTCTTC
>TRBV27|.|.|TRBJ2-5
CASSLVFQETQYF
TGTGCCAGCAGTTTAGTTTTTCAAGAGACCCAGTACTTC
>TRBV19|.|once|TRBJ2-3
CASSIWSTDTQYF
TGTGCCAGTAGTATATGGAGCACAGATACGCAGTATTTT
>TRBV4-1|.|many|TRBJ1-6
CASSLTLTGRNSPLHF
TGCGCCAGCAGCCTCACGCTAACAGGGAGAAATTCACCCCTCCACTTT
>TRBV28|.|many|TRBJ1-2
CASSLQGSVRGYTF
TGTGCCAGCAGTTTACAGGGTTCGGTGCGGGGCTACACCTTC
>TRBV10-3|.|.|TRBJ2-1
CATADSSLGNEQFF
TGTGCCACCGCCGACTCGTCCCTGGGCAATGAGCAGTTCTTC
>TRBV6-1|.|few|TRBJ2-1
CASRSSAGLYNEQFF
TGTGCCAGCAGATCTTCAGCGGGTCTTTACAATGAGCAGTTCTTC
>TRBV7-9|.|.|TRBJ1-2
CASSLEIRGYTF
TGTGCCAGCAGCTTAGAGATTCGAGGCTACACCTTC
>TRBV4-3|TRBD1|few|TRBJ2-7
CASSQGQGAREQYF
TGCGCCAGCAGCCAGGGGCAGGGGGCGCGTGAGCAGTACTTC
>TRBV10-3|.|.|TRBJ1-1
CAISEPQTNTEAFF
TGTGCCATCAGTGAGCCACAAACTAACACTGAAGCTTTCTTT
>TRBV7-6|TRBD1|.|TRBJ1-1
CASSQGTANTEAFF
TGTGCCAGCAGCCAAGGGACAGCGAACACTGAAGCTTTCTTT
>TRBV7-4|.|.|TRBJ2-7
CASSPQGDYEQYF
TGTGCCAGCAGCCCACAGGGAGACTACGAGCAGTACTTC
>TRBV7-2|.|many|TRBJ2-1
CASSRDFSYNEQFF
TGTGCCAGCAGCCGGGACTTCTCTTACAATGAGCAGTTCTTC
>TRBV6-6|.|.|TRBJ1-1
CASSLQDSNTEAFF
TGTGCCAGCAGTCTCCAGGACTCGAACACTGAAGCTTTCTTT
>TRBV27|.|.|TRBJ2-1
CASRLWTGGVSEQFF
TGTGCCAGCAGATTATGGACGGGTGGGGTCAGTGAGCAGTTCTTC
>TRBV4-3|.|.|TRBJ2-3
CASSQEWFSTDTQYF
TGCGCCAGCAGCCAAGAGTGGTTTAGCACAGATACGCAGTATTTT
>TRBV12-3/TRBV12-4|.|.|TRBJ1-5
CASTPEGNNQPQHF
TGTGCCAGCACCCCGGAGGGGAACAATCAGCCCCAGCATTTT
>TRBV11-2|TRBD1|.|TRBJ1-4
CASSLAGTGIEKLFF
TGTGCCAGCAGCTTAGCTGGGACAGGGATTGAAAAACTGTTTTTT
>TRBV19|TRBD1|.|TRBJ1-2
CASRGQGEPTYGYTF
TGTGCCAGTAGAGGACAGGGTGAACCTACCTATGGCTACACCTTC
>TRBV29-1|.|.|TRBJ1-1
CSVYTVNTEAFF
TGCAGCGTTTATACAGTGAACACTGAAGCTTTCTTT
>TRBV29-1|TRBD2|.|TRBJ2-1
CSVGLTSDNEQFF
TGCAGCGTTGGGCTCACTAGCGACAATGAGCAGTTCTTC
>TRBV7-9|TRBD2|.|TRBJ2-5
CASRYGTTQETQYF
TGTGCCAGCAGGTATGGGACTACCCAAGAGACCCAGTACTTC
>TRBV2|.|few|TRBJ2-2
CATKRLERPTGELFF
TGTGCCACCAAGAGGCTCGAGCGGCCCACCGGGGAGCTGTTTTTT
>TRBV7-2|.|many|TRBJ2-3
CASSPRQMGDTQYF
TGTGCCAGCAGCCCGCGACAGATGGGGGATACGCAGTATTTT
>TRBV3-1|TRBD1|.|TRBJ2-7
CASSQGTGPSSYEQYF
TGTGCCAGCAGCCAAGGGACAGGCCCTAGCTCCTACGAGCAGTACTTC
>TRBV7-2|.|.|TRBJ1-1
CASSALGGLNTEAFF
TGTGCCAGCAGCGCCCTAGGGGGACTGAACACTGAAGCTTTCTTT